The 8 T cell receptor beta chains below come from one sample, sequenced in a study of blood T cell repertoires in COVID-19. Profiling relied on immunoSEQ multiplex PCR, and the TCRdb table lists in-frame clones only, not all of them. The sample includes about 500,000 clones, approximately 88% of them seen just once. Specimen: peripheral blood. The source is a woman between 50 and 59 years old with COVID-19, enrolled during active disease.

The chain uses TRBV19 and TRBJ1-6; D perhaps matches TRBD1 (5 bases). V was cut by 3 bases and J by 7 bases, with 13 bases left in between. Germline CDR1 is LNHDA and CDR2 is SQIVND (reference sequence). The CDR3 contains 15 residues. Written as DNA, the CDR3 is TGTGCCAGTAGTATTCTAGGGGTGAGCAATTCACCCCTCCACTTT. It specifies CASSILGVSNSPLHF. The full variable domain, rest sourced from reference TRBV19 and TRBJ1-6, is DGGITQSPKYLFRKEGQNVTLSCEQNLNHDAMYWYRQDPGQGLRLIYYSQIVNDFQKGDIAEGYSVSREKKESFPLTVTSAQKNPTAFYLCASSILGVSNSPLHFGNGTRLTVT.

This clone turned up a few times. CDR3 amino acids: CASSPGLPKKTQYF. The CDR3, as DNA: TGTGCCAGTAGTCCCGGACTCCCGAAGAAGACCCAGTACTTC. The rearrangement uses TRBV19 and TRBJ2-5, with D possibly being TRBD2 (5 bases). Deletions cut 5 bases from V and 6 bases from J, with 16 bases between. The CDR3 totals 14 residues. CDR1 is LNHDA, CDR2 SQIVND, per germline (reference sequence).

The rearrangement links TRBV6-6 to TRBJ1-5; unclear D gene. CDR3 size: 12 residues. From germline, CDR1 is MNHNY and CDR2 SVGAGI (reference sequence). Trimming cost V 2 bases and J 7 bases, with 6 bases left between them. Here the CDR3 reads CASSYPKQPQHF. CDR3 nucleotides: TGTGCCAGCAGTTACCCAAAACAGCCCCAGCATTTT.

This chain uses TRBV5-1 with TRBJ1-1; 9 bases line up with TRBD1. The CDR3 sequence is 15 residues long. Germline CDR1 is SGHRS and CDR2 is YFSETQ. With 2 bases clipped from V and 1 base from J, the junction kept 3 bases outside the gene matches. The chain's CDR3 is CASSFPDRGNTEAFF. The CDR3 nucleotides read TGCGCCAGCAGCTTCCCGGACAGGGGGAACACTGAAGCTTTCTTT.

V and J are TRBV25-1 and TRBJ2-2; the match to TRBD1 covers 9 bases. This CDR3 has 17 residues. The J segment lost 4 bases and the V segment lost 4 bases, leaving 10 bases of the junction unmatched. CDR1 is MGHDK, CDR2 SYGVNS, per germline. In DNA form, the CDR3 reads TGTGCCAGCAGTGGGGGGACAGGGATACGTATCACCGGGGAGCTGTTTTTT. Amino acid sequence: CASSGGTGIRITGELFF.

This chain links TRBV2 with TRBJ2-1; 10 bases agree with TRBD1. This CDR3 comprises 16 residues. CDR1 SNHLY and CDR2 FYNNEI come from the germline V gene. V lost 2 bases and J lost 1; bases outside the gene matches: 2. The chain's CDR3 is CASSERGQGSYNEQFF. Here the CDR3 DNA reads TGTGCCAGCAGTGAACGGGGACAGGGGTCCTACAATGAGCAGTTCTTC.

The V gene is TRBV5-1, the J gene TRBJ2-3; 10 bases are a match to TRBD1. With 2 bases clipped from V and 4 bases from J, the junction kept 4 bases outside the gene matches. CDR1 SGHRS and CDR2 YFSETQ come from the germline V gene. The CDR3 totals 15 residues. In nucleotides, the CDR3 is TGCGCCAGCAGCTTCCGGGACAGGGGAGCAGATACGCAGTATTTT. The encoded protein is CASSFRDRGADTQYF.

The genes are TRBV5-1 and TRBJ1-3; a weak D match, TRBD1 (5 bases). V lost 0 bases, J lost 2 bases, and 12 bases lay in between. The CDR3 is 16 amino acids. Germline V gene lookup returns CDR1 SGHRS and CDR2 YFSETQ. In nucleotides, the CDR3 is TGCGCCAGCAGCTTGGCGTGGCCAGGGACTGGAAACACCATATATTTT. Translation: CASSLAWPGTGNTIYF.